Each of the 18 T cell receptor beta chains below was sequenced from the same sample in a study of cytomegalovirus exposure and HLA in healthy donors. Primers for the PCR totalled 60 Vbeta and 13 Jbeta. Sequencing was performed with immunoSEQ multiplex PCR; in TCRdb, only in-frame clones are kept and a portion is missing. The table has 100,000 to 150,000 clones, roughly 80% seen once. The sample was PBMCs. These receptors all stem from a woman between 50 and 59 years old in good health and CMV-seronegative.

This chain links TRBV2 with TRBJ2-7; D possibly corresponds to TRBD2 (7 bases). The V and J ends lost 6 bases and 6 bases respectively, with 15 bases between them. CDR1 SNHLY and CDR2 FYNNEI come from the germline V gene. The CDR3 covers 13 residues. This CDR3 is CASRGGPSPEQYF. For the CDR3, the DNA is TGTGCCAGCAGGGGGGGGCCCTCTCCCGAGCAGTACTTC.

This chain connects TRBV5-1 to TRBJ2-7, with unresolved D. Trimming cost V 4 bases and J 4 bases, with 15 bases left between them. Germline V CDR1 and CDR2: SGHRS, YFSETQ. CDR3 size: 14 residues. CDR3 coding DNA: TGCGCCAGCAGCGCCGCCCTCAGTGGTTACGAGCAGTACTTC. Translating it yields CASSAALSGYEQYF.

The chain couples TRBV10-3 to TRBJ2-5; 12 bases are a match to TRBD2. Germline lookup yields CDR1 ENHRY and CDR2 SYGVKD. V was clipped by 4 bases and J by 2 bases; unmatched bases: 5. The CDR3 runs 16 residues. The DNA for the CDR3 is TGTGCCATCAGTGTGGTTGGGACTAGCGGGCAAGAGACCCAGTACTTC. It codes for CAISVVGTSGQETQYF.

The genes are TRBV4-2 and TRBJ2-2; TRBD2 is a possible D gene (5 bases). The CDR3 consists of 15 residues. V lost 0 bases to trimming and J lost 2 bases, with 7 bases between them. The germline V gene has CDR1 LGHNA and CDR2 YNFKEQ. The CDR3 loop is CASSQEGSNTGELFF. The CDR3 DNA follows: TGTGCCAGCAGCCAAGAGGGGAGCAACACCGGGGAGCTGTTTTTT.

The chain joins TRBV28 to TRBJ2-7; 8 bases agree with TRBD2. The CDR3 length is 13 residues. Trimming took 7 bases from V and 2 from J; bases not matched to a gene: 4. Germline V gives CDR1 MDHEN, CDR2 SYDVKM. This chain's CDR3 is CASKRTSPYEQYF. CDR3 sequence (DNA): TGTGCCAGCAAAAGGACTAGCCCCTACGAGCAGTACTTC.

About this clone: One end of the junction is discordant with germline, which a read error may explain. The CDR3: CATSRDSSSPQETRYF. DNA of the CDR3: TGTGCCACCAGCAGAGATAGTTCTAGCCCTCAAGAGACCCGGTACTTC. This chain uses TRBV15 with TRBJ2-5; a possible D gene is TRBD2 (5 bases). The CDR3 sequence is 16 residues long. The germline V gene has CDR1 LNHNV and CDR2 YYDKDF (reference sequence).

The chain recombines TRBV6-6 with TRBJ2-5, with 14 bases identical to TRBD2. The J call may be in error: the DNA end matches TRBJ2-7 better. CDR1 is MNHNY and CDR2 is SVGAGI in the germline V gene (reference sequence). This CDR3 is 16 amino acids long. DNA for the CDR3: TGTGCCAGCAGTCCCCCCGGGACTAGCGGGAGTTACGAGCAGTACTTC. Translation gives CASSPPGTSGSYEQYF.

The rearrangement joins TRBV14 to TRBJ2-5, with D perhaps matching TRBD2 (6 bases). Germline loops: CDR1 SGHDN, CDR2 FVKESK. This CDR3 has 15 amino acids. V was trimmed by 1 base and J by 4 bases, leaving 13 bases between them. The CDR3 protein is CASSQAWGVGETQYF. CDR3 bases: TGTGCCAGCAGCCAAGCATGGGGGGTAGGAGAGACCCAGTACTTC.

The chain uses TRBV6-5 and TRBJ2-3; TRBD2 aligns across 14 bases. Looked up from germline, CDR1 is MNHEY and CDR2 is SVGAGI. J was trimmed by 7 bases and V by 8 bases; bases with no gene match: 5. There are 14 residues in the CDR3. CDR3 bases: TGTGCCAGCGCAAGGACTAGCGGGAGGCATACGCAGTATTTT. Its protein product is CASARTSGRHTQYF.

This chain joins TRBV7-9 and TRBJ1-1; TRBD1 might be the D (6 bases). The germline V gene encodes CDR1 SEHNR and CDR2 FQNEAQ (reference sequence). This CDR3 has 15 amino acids. Trimming left V 4 bases short and J 3 bases short, with 15 bases between. The CDR3 DNA reads as TGTGCCAGCAGCTCCACGACAGGAGAATACACTGAAGCTTTCTTT. This codes for CASSSTTGEYTEAFF.

A word on this clone: An end of the junction differs from the germline gene, which may be a read error. This sequence joins TRBV7-3 and TRBJ2-1; a weak D match, TRBD1 (7 bases). The germline gives CDR1 SGHTA, CDR2 FQGTGA. The CDR3 is 16 residues long. The chain's CDR3 is CSSSWNQGGPYNEQFF. CDR3 DNA sequence: TGTTCCAGCAGCTGGAACCAGGGGGGTCCCTACAATGAGCAGTTCTTC.

The rearrangement uses TRBV6-5 and TRBJ1-2; tentative D call: TRBD1 (5 bases). The CDR3 contains 16 residues. The V gene's germline CDR1 is MNHEY and CDR2 SVGAGI. V lost 0 bases to trimming and J lost 5 bases, with 16 bases between them. CDR3 sequence (DNA): TGTGCCAGCAGTTACTCGAGCCAGGCAGGGAAATATGGCTACACCTTC. Protein sequence: CASSYSSQAGKYGYTF.

This chain links TRBV27 with TRBJ1-1; D unclear. Germline V CDR1 and CDR2: MNHEY, SMNVEV (reference sequence). CDR3 length: 16 residues. V lost 0 bases to trimming and J lost 2 bases, with 13 bases between them. As DNA, the CDR3 is TGTGCCAGCAGTTTATCCACAGTGTTCATTAACACTGAAGCTTTCTTT. It translates to CASSLSTVFINTEAFF.

This clone was seen a few times. The chain couples TRBV7-2 to TRBJ1-1; 7 nucleotides align to TRBD1. The CDR3 covers 15 residues. J gave up 2 bases and V 5 bases, and 8 bases lay outside the gene matches. Germline V gene data show CDR1 as SGHTA and CDR2 as FQGNSA. The CDR3 loop reads CASSLQTGSNTEAFF. The CDR3 DNA sequence: TGTGCCAGCAGCCTACAGACAGGGTCCAACACTGAAGCTTTCTTT.

This chain connects TRBV10-3 to TRBJ1-1; perhaps TRBD1 as D (5 bases). Per germline, CDR1 ENHRY and CDR2 SYGVKD. V was shortened by 7 bases and J by 4 bases, with 19 bases between the two germline ends. The length of the CDR3 is 15 residues. CDR3 DNA sequence: TGTGCCATCACGTCAGGCCCACAGGCGACCACTGAAGCTTTCTTT. Residues: CAITSGPQATTEAFF.

The chain couples TRBV28 to TRBJ1-3, with unresolved D. CDR1 MDHEN and CDR2 SYDVKM come from the germline V gene. CDR3 size: 17 residues. V gave up 10 bases and J gave up 0 bases, with 22 bases separating them. CDR3 region: CATTSLVAGSSGNTIYF. The CDR3 nucleotides read TGTGCCACCACTTCCCTGGTTGCGGGCAGCTCTGGAAACACCATATATTTT. The full variable domain, with the rest looked up from reference TRBV28 and TRBJ1-3, is DVKVTQSSRYLVKRTGEKVFLECVQDMDHENMFWYRQDPGLGLRLIYFSYDVKMKEKGDIPEGYSVSREKKERFSLILESASTNQTSMYLCATTSLVAGSSGNTIYFGEGSWLTVV.

This clone was picked up a small number of times. The rearrangement uses TRBV27 and TRBJ2-7, with 8 positions matching TRBD1. V gave up 4 bases and J gave up 6 bases; unmatched junction bases: 8. The CDR3 totals 14 residues. Germline V gene lookup returns CDR1 MNHEY and CDR2 SMNVEV (reference sequence). As DNA, the CDR3 is TGTGCCAGCAGTTGGGAAGCAGGGGGCTTCGAGCAGTACTTC. Its translation is CASSWEAGGFEQYF.

The rearrangement joins TRBV2 to TRBJ1-5; D is uncertain. Trimming removed 4 bases at V and 4 bases at J, with 11 bases between. Per the germline V gene, CDR1 is SNHLY and CDR2 is FYNNEI. The CDR3 runs 14 residues. This chain's CDR3 is CASSGGVGNQPQHF. Written as DNA, the CDR3 is TGTGCCAGCAGTGGCGGGGTAGGGAATCAGCCCCAGCATTTT. The whole variable domain, filled in from reference TRBV2 and TRBJ1-5, reads EPEVTQTPSHQVTQMGQEVILRCVPISNHLYFYWYRQILGQKVEFLVSFYNNEISEKSEIFDDQFSVERPDGSNFTLKIRSTKLEDSAMYFCASSGGVGNQPQHFGDGTRLSIL.